The 13 T cell receptor beta chains presented below share a single source sample, sequenced in a study of T cells after yellow fever vaccination. One entry per CDR3 protein, called by TCRdb with MiXCR from the 5' RACE reads. The sample comprises more than 200,000 distinct CDR3 sequences, around 3.5% of which are singletons, and about 19% rests with the top ten. Specimen: PBMCs, collected 15 days after the yellow fever booster vaccination. The origin of the receptors is a man younger than 35 who received the YFV17D yellow fever vaccine.

This clonotype was counted many times. V gene TRBV14 combines with J gene TRBJ2-1; 12 nucleotides match TRBD2. This CDR3 comprises 15 residues. The junction had 9 bases not matched to a gene; V was cut back by 5 bases and J by 10 bases. The germline V gene encodes CDR1 SGHDN and CDR2 FVKESK. DNA of the CDR3: TGTGCCAGCAGCAAACTAGCGGGGGGCCCCGGGGAGCAGTTCTTC. This translates into CASSKLAGGPGEQFF.

This clonotype has at least ten counts. The gene calls are TRBV7-2 and TRBJ2-3, with a possible D match to TRBD1 (8 bases). This CDR3 region has 14 residues. V lost 2 bases and J 4 bases, leaving 10 bases between the germline ends. Germline V lookup: CDR1 SGHTA, CDR2 FQGNSA. CDR3 nucleotides: TGTGCCAGCAGCTTAACAGGGGGGGCAGATACGCAGTATTTT. Residues: CASSLTGGADTQYF. Using reference TRBV7-2 and TRBJ2-3 for the parts outside the CDR3, the full variable domain is GAGVSQSPSNKVTEKGKDVELRCDPISGHTALYWYRQSLGQGLEFLIYFQGNSAPDKSGLPSDRFSAERTGGSVSTLTIQRTQQEDSAVYLCASSLTGGADTQYFGPGTRLTVL.

This clonotype was counted ten times or more. V usage is TRBV7-2 and J usage is TRBJ2-3, with 8 bases fitting TRBD1. Germline V gene data show CDR1 as SGHTA and CDR2 as FQGNSA. The CDR3 has 15 residues. After removal of 4 bases from V and 2 bases from J, the junction contained 5 bases not matched to a gene. Here the CDR3 DNA reads TGTGCCAGCAGCTCAGGACAGGGAATCACAGATACGCAGTATTTT. This translates into CASSSGQGITDTQYF.

The sample holds many counts of this clonotype. The rearrangement uses TRBV27 and TRBJ2-3; D is undetermined. CDR1 MNHEY and CDR2 SMNVEV come from the germline V gene (reference sequence). The V gene lost 8 bases and the J gene lost 0 bases, with 12 bases spanning the gap. The CDR3 is 14 amino acids. The CDR3 coding sequence is TGTGCCAGCCGTAAGACTCGGAGCACAGATACGCAGTATTTT. Its protein is CASRKTRSTDTQYF.

This clonotype was observed a handful of times. The chain couples TRBV20-1 to TRBJ1-5; 9 bases map to TRBD1. Trimming at V came to 6 bases and at J to 8 bases, leaving 5 bases not matched to a gene. The length of the CDR3 is 12 residues. Germline V gene data show CDR1 as DFQATT and CDR2 as SNEGSKA (reference sequence). CDR3 sequence (DNA): TGCAGTGCACAGGGGGCTGCCGAGCCCCAGCATTTT. Its protein product is CSAQGAAEPQHF.

The chain joins TRBV5-4 to TRBJ2-7, with D possibly being TRBD2 (5 bases). Germline CDR1 is SGHNT and CDR2 is YYREEE (reference sequence). The CDR3 runs 15 residues. Trimming left V 1 base short and J 6 bases short, with 17 bases between. The CDR3, as DNA: TGTGCCAGCAGCTTGTCGTTGGCTAGCCTGGGCGAGCAGTACTTC. Protein product: CASSLSLASLGEQYF. Full variable domain (missing parts from reference TRBV5-4 and TRBJ2-7): ETGVTQSPTHLIKTRGQQVTLRCSSQSGHNTVSWYQQALGQGPQFIFQYYREEENGRGNFPPRFSGLQFPNYSSELNVNALELDDSALYLCASSLSLASLGEQYFGPGTRLTVT.

This clonotype showed up many times. The genes are TRBV6-2 or TRBV6-3 and TRBJ2-7; TRBD1 agrees at 10 bases. Germline V gene lookup returns CDR1 MNHEY and CDR2 SVGEGT. CDR3 length equals 17 residues. Trimming at V came to 1 base and at J to 7 bases, leaving 13 bases not matched to a gene. This chain's CDR3 is CASSYLPPGQGSGEQYV. The CDR3 region has the DNA TGTGCCAGCAGTTACTTACCTCCGGGACAGGGGTCGGGTGAGCAGTACGTC.

This clonotype was seen many times. The chain recombines TRBV5-1 with TRBJ2-5, with TRBD1 matching over 9 bases. Trimming cost V 3 bases and J 5 bases; bases outside gene matches: 5. CDR1 and CDR2 from the germline V gene are SGHRS and YFSETQ. This CDR3 is built from 14 residues. CDR3 bases: TGCGCCAGCAGCTCGACAGGGGGTTATGAGACCCAGTACTTC. Encoded protein: CASSSTGGYETQYF.

This clonotype was recorded many times. The genes are TRBV7-6 and TRBJ2-5; 14 nucleotides align to TRBD2. Trimming removed 4 bases from V and 3 bases from J; junction bases left unmatched: 4. CDR3 length equals 16 residues. The germline V gene encodes CDR1 SGHVS and CDR2 FNYEAQ. The CDR3 is CASSSRTSGGKETQYF. The CDR3, as DNA: TGTGCCAGCAGCTCTCGGACTAGCGGGGGGAAAGAGACCCAGTACTTC.

This clonotype was picked up many times. CDR3 protein: CSARGTSGAGDTQYF. The CDR3 DNA is TGCAGTGCTAGAGGGACTAGCGGGGCCGGAGATACGCAGTATTTT. The genes are TRBV20-1 and TRBJ2-3; the match to TRBD2 covers 12 bases. This CDR3 spans 15 amino acids. V lost 1 base, J lost 5 bases, and 4 bases stayed unmatched. Per germline, CDR1 DFQATT and CDR2 SNEGSKA (reference sequence).

This clonotype was counted at least ten times. This rearrangement joins TRBV5-1 to TRBJ2-1; TRBD2 matches 7 bases. V shed 4 bases and J 1 base; nucleotides not matched to a gene: 8. The germline V gene encodes CDR1 SGHRS and CDR2 YFSETQ. The CDR3 has 16 amino acids. The chain's CDR3 is CASSPGEGKSYNEQFF. In nucleotides, the CDR3 is TGCGCCAGCAGCCCCGGGGAGGGAAAGTCCTACAATGAGCAGTTCTTC. Supplemented by reference TRBV5-1 and TRBJ2-1, the full variable domain reads KAGVTQTPRYLIKTRGQQVTLSCSPISGHRSVSWYQQTPGQGLQFLFEYFSETQRNKGNFPGRFSGRQFSNSRSEMNVSTLELGDSALYLCASSPGEGKSYNEQFFGPGTRLTVL.

This clonotype was recorded many times. The genes are TRBV5-1 and TRBJ2-7; no clear D. The length of the CDR3 is 13 residues. V gave up 1 base and J gave up 2 bases, with 7 bases separating them. Germline-derived CDR1 and CDR2 are SGHRS and YFSETQ. The CDR3 sequence is CASSLRSAYEQYF. In nucleotides, the CDR3 is TGCGCCAGCAGCTTGAGGTCGGCCTACGAGCAGTACTTC.

In its sample, this clonotype was seen many times. The J gene is TRBJ2-2, the V gene TRBV5-1; D is ambiguous. The V gene lost 4 bases and the J gene lost 7 bases, with 5 bases spanning the gap. The CDR3 has 11 amino acids. Germline V gives CDR1 SGHRS, CDR2 YFSETQ. The CDR3 here is CASSIIGELFF. The CDR3 nucleotides are TGCGCCAGCAGCATCATCGGGGAGCTGTTTTTT.